This entry lists 28 T cell receptor beta chains sequenced from one sample in a study of cytomegalovirus exposure and HLA in healthy donors. 60 Vbeta and 13 Jbeta primers were used in PCR. Libraries were prepared by immunoSEQ multiplex PCR; TCRdb keeps only in-frame clonotypes and omits some of them. This repertoire shows roughly 200,000 clones, 80% to 90% found once; its top ten account for roughly 0.34%. The source material was PBMCs. These receptors came from a woman under 40 in good health and CMV-seronegative.

The chain combines TRBV5-1 with TRBJ2-7; 7 nucleotides align to TRBD1. From germline, CDR1 is SGHRS and CDR2 YFSETQ. The CDR3 is 14 residues long. V shed 4 bases and J 3 bases; nucleotides not matched to a gene: 7. The CDR3 is CASSPRGDSYEQYF. CDR3 sequence (DNA): TGCGCCAGCAGCCCCAGAGGGGACAGCTACGAGCAGTACTTC.

This chain links TRBV13 with TRBJ2-1; D is perhaps TRBD2 (6 bases). The V end lost 1 base, the J end lost 9 bases, and 16 bases lay between the germline ends. Germline-derived CDR1 and CDR2 are PRHDT and FYEKMQ (reference sequence). The CDR3 runs 15 residues. The CDR3, as DNA: TGTGCCAGCAGCTTAGCGGGAGATGCCTCGGGTGAGCAGTTCTTC. Translation: CASSLAGDASGEQFF. Combining the CDR3 with reference TRBV13 and TRBJ2-1 gives the whole variable domain AAGVIQSPRHLIKEKRETATLKCYPIPRHDTVYWYQQGPGQDPQFLISFYEKMQSDKGSIPDRFSAQQFSDYHSELNMSSLELGDSALYFCASSLAGDASGEQFFGPGTRLTVL.

The genes are TRBV4-1 and TRBJ2-3, with a weak D call TRBD2 (6 bases). The CDR3 length is 16 residues. V was trimmed by 4 bases and J by 0 bases, leaving 14 bases between them. Looked up from germline, CDR1 is MGHRA and CDR2 is YSYEKL. The CDR3 bases are TGCGCCAGCAGCCTCTTAGCGGCACCTAGCACAGATACGCAGTATTTT. Translation gives CASSLLAAPSTDTQYF.

The chain links TRBV6-1 to TRBJ2-5; 12 bases align to TRBD1. CDR1 is MNHNS, CDR2 SASEGT, per germline. The length of the CDR3 is 17 residues. The V and J ends lost 4 bases and 11 bases, in that order; junction bases with no gene match: 17. The CDR3 DNA reads as TGTGCCAGCAGTGTCACCTCAGGGACAGGGGGCCGAGGGGAGCAGTACTTC. Its translation: CASSVTSGTGGRGEQYF.

This chain links TRBV15 with TRBJ1-2; 7 bases agree with TRBD1. The CDR3 is 15 amino acids. CDR1 is LNHNV, CDR2 YYDKDF, per germline (reference sequence). V shed 1 base, J shed 3 bases, and the junction held 5 bases outside the gene matches. The CDR3 is CATSRGVDRDYGYTF. The DNA of the CDR3 is TGTGCCACCAGCAGAGGGGTTGACAGGGACTATGGCTACACCTTC.

The chain carries TRBV29-1 and TRBJ2-7; a possible D gene is TRBD1 (6 bases). Trimming shortened V by 4 bases and J by 0 bases, and 10 bases separated the two germline ends. The CDR3 sequence is 13 residues long. Germline V lookup: CDR1 SQVTM, CDR2 ANQGSEA. The CDR3 region has the DNA TGCAGCGTTGTTACAGGGAGCTCCTACGAGCAGTACTTC. This codes for CSVVTGSSYEQYF.

The J gene is TRBJ2-3, the V gene TRBV11-2; no firm D call. This CDR3 contains 12 residues. V lost 4 bases to trimming and J lost 4 bases, with 6 bases between them. CDR1 is SGHAT and CDR2 is FQNNGV in the germline V gene. The CDR3 nucleotides are TGTGCCAGCAGCTCCTCCGCAGATACGCAGTATTTT. Its protein product is CASSSSADTQYF.

The gene calls are TRBV5-1 and TRBJ2-1; 9 bases are shared with TRBD2. The CDR3 has 14 residues. The germline gives CDR1 SGHRS, CDR2 YFSETQ. The J segment lost 6 bases and the V segment lost 5 bases, leaving 6 bases of the junction unmatched. The CDR3 DNA reads as TGCGCCAGCAGTCTGGGAGCGGGAGGCAATGAGCAGTTCTTC. Encoded protein: CASSLGAGGNEQFF.

The V call is TRBV20-1, the J call TRBJ2-1; TRBD2 agrees at 8 bases. CDR1 is DFQATT and CDR2 is SNEGSKA in the germline V gene (reference sequence). The CDR3 extends over 11 amino acids. V gave up 1 base and J gave up 16 bases; unmatched junction bases: 6. The CDR3, as DNA: TGCAGTGCTAGAGGGCGGGGGGTCCGATTCTTC. This sequence encodes CSARGRGVRFF.

This clone was seen only a few times. The genes are TRBV27 and TRBJ1-3, with D unresolved. This CDR3 is built from 15 residues. The germline V and J ends were trimmed by 6 bases and 3 bases, with 15 bases remaining between them. From germline, CDR1 is MNHEY and CDR2 SMNVEV (reference sequence). The CDR3 nucleotides are TGTGCCAGCAGCCCCCTTGAGGGAAGTGGAAACACCATATATTTT. Translating it yields CASSPLEGSGNTIYF.

A note on this clone: Germline and junction disagree at one end, which may indicate a read error. The chain uses TRBV2 and TRBJ2-2; D perhaps matches TRBD2 (6 bases). The CDR3 has 14 residues. Germline V gene lookup returns CDR1 SNHLY and CDR2 FYNNEI. The chain's CDR3 is CASSEMVNTGGLFF. The CDR3 DNA sequence: TGTGCCAGCAGTGAGATGGTGAACACCGGGGGGCTGTTTTTT.

This chain links TRBV27 with TRBJ2-7; 8 bases are shared with TRBD1. CDR1 is MNHEY and CDR2 is SMNVEV in the germline V gene (reference sequence). CDR3 length: 13 residues. V trimming: 3 bases; J trimming: 2 bases; junction bases outside the gene matches: 0. As DNA, the CDR3 is TGTGCCAGCAGTTTGACAGGGGCCTACGAGCAGTACTTC. This gives the protein CASSLTGAYEQYF.

The J gene is TRBJ2-1, the V gene TRBV5-3; 11 positions match TRBD2. TRBV5-3 is identified as an open reading frame with a role that is uncertain. The CDR3 length is 16 residues. V lost 2 bases to trimming and J lost 7 bases; unmatched junction nucleotides: 8. Here the CDR3 DNA reads TGTGCCAGAAGCTTCGATACTAGCGGGAGAATTAATGAGCAGTTCTTC. Protein: CARSFDTSGRINEQFF.

In this sample, this clone turned up a few times. For the CDR3, the DNA is TGCGCCAGCAGTTTAAACAGGGGAGAGACCCAGTACTTC. It specifies CASSLNRGETQYF. The chain links TRBV5-1 to TRBJ2-5; TRBD1 matches at 7 bases. CDR1 is SGHRS and CDR2 is YFSETQ in the germline V gene. CDR3 length equals 13 residues. The J segment lost 4 bases and the V segment lost 5 bases, leaving 5 bases of the junction unmatched.

The V and J genes are TRBV2 and TRBJ2-7, with D possibly TRBD2 on 6 matching bases. Trimming pared 5 bases from V and 4 bases from J, leaving 21 bases between. There are 16 residues in the CDR3. Germline CDR1 and CDR2: SNHLY and FYNNEI. Written as DNA, the CDR3 is TGTGCCAGCAGTCAAGGGCTCGGAGGGGCAAAATACGAGCAGTACTTC. Its translation: CASSQGLGGAKYEQYF.

CDR3 bases: TGTGCCACCAGCACCACCCAAAGCGGACTAGTGTCCTACAATGAGCAGTTCTTC. Translation gives CATSTTQSGLVSYNEQFF. The V and J genes are TRBV15 and TRBJ2-1, with 7 bases identical to TRBD2. The germline V gene encodes CDR1 LNHNV and CDR2 YYDKDF (reference sequence). Losses at the gene ends were 4 bases for V and 1 base for J; bases not matched to a gene: 13. The CDR3 runs to 18 residues.

The chain is built from TRBV7-6 and TRBJ2-7; D might be TRBD1 (5 bases). Germline V gene sequence: CDR1 SGHVS, CDR2 FNYEAQ. The CDR3 sequence is 15 residues long. The V end lost 1 base, the J end lost 3 bases, and 13 bases lay between the germline ends. The CDR3 here is CASSLERGQGYEQYF. DNA for the CDR3: TGTGCCAGCAGCTTAGAAAGGGGCCAGGGCTACGAGCAGTACTTC.

J is TRBJ1-1 and V is TRBV6-1, with 8 bases that match TRBD1. J was trimmed by 3 bases and V by 3 bases; bases with no gene match: 9. The CDR3 length is 16 residues. Germline V gene data show CDR1 as MNHNS and CDR2 as SASEGT. The CDR3, as DNA: TGTGCCAGCAGTGATATTAGAACAGGGGGTTACACTGAAGCTTTCTTT. It codes for CASSDIRTGGYTEAFF.

This rearrangement joins TRBV4-1 to TRBJ1-1, with 8 bases that match TRBD1. The CDR3 contains 15 residues. Germline-derived CDR1 and CDR2 are MGHRA and YSYEKL. The J segment lost 6 bases and the V segment lost 3 bases, leaving 9 bases of the junction unmatched. This CDR3 is CASSQEDRGYAEAFF. CDR3 nucleotides: TGCGCCAGCAGCCAGGAAGACAGGGGCTACGCTGAAGCTTTCTTT.

The chain links TRBV9 to TRBJ2-5; 10 nucleotides match TRBD2. The CDR3 runs 15 residues. V trimming: 3 bases; J trimming: 4 bases; junction bases outside the gene matches: 6. The germline CDR1 and CDR2 sequences are SGDLS and YYNGEE. In nucleotides, the CDR3 is TGTGCCAGCAGCGATCGAGGGACTAGCGCAGAGACCCAGTACTTC. Translation gives CASSDRGTSAETQYF.

The chain has TRBV30 and TRBJ1-5; no definite D call. The CDR3 loop spans 13 amino acids. CDR1 GTSNPN and CDR2 SVGIG come from the germline V gene (reference sequence). V was trimmed by 0 bases and J by 5 bases, leaving 8 bases between them. CDR3 in amino acids: CAWSVREDQPQHF. In nucleotides, the CDR3 is TGTGCCTGGAGTGTACGGGAGGATCAGCCCCAGCATTTT.

This clone has just one count. The chain links TRBV11-3 to TRBJ2-7; the D is unclear. This CDR3 is built from 14 residues. The ends were cut back, 4 bases at V and 0 bases at J, with 10 bases in the middle. Germline values: CDR1 SGHNT, CDR2 YENEEA. CDR3 sequence (DNA): TGTGCCAGCAGCTCGCGCAACCTCTCCTACGAGCAGTACTTC. The encoded protein is CASSSRNLSYEQYF.

The chain couples TRBV5-4 to TRBJ2-7; 10 bases align to TRBD1. This CDR3 has 14 residues. Germline V lookup: CDR1 SGHNT, CDR2 YYREEE (reference sequence). V was clipped by 3 bases and J by 7 bases; unmatched bases: 7. CDR3 sequence reads: CASSSGTGAGEQYF. DNA of the CDR3: TGTGCCAGCAGCTCCGGGACAGGGGCAGGGGAGCAGTACTTC.

This clone was seen once. This CDR3 reads CASMDYGEQYF. The CDR3 DNA reads TGTGCCAGCATGGACTACGGCGAGCAGTACTTC. The chain carries TRBV6-6 and TRBJ2-7; the D gene is possibly TRBD2 (6 bases). The CDR3 has 11 residues. The V end was cut by 7 bases, the J end by 6 bases, with 10 bases between. The germline V gene has CDR1 MNHNY and CDR2 SVGAGI (reference sequence).

V usage is TRBV4-1 and J usage is TRBJ1-1, with 8 positions matching TRBD1. This CDR3 region has 16 residues. Germline assignment: CDR1 MGHRA and CDR2 YSYEKL. V shed 4 bases, J shed 1 base, and the junction held 8 bases outside the gene matches. The CDR3 nucleotides read TGCGCCAGCAGCCGCCACAGGGGGGCGAGGAACACTGAAGCTTTCTTT. Its protein is CASSRHRGARNTEAFF.

This chain joins TRBV7-3 and TRBJ2-1; 12 bases line up with TRBD2. This CDR3 has 15 amino acids. Germline V gene data show CDR1 as SGHTA and CDR2 as FQGTGA. V lost 4 bases and J lost 6; bases outside the gene matches: 4. CDR3 nucleotides: TGTGCCAGCAGCTCGGGACTAGCGGGTTCCAATGAGCAGTTCTTC. It specifies CASSSGLAGSNEQFF.

This clone appeared a few times. V is TRBV7-2 and J is TRBJ2-3; 10 nucleotides match TRBD2. The junction had 5 bases not matched to a gene; V was cut back by 5 bases and J by 6 bases. The CDR3 loop spans 14 amino acids. Germline V gives CDR1 SGHTA, CDR2 FQGNSA. CDR3 loop: CASSGAGGPDTQYF. The CDR3 DNA reads TGTGCCAGCAGCGGAGCGGGAGGGCCGGATACGCAGTATTTT.

The chain joins TRBV19 to TRBJ2-3; D is perhaps TRBD2 (5 bases). This CDR3 comprises 14 residues. CDR1 is LNHDA, CDR2 SQIVND, per germline (reference sequence). Trimming cost V 6 bases and J 5 bases, with 15 bases left between them. CDR3 sequence: CASSTGPAGDTQYF. DNA of the CDR3: TGTGCCAGTAGCACTGGTCCCGCGGGAGATACGCAGTATTTT.